This entry is about one T cell receptor beta chain. As yet, its antigen is unknown. TCRdb redid the calling of the reads with MiXCR, one entry per CDR3 protein. The sample carries fewer than 1,000,000 distinct CDR3 sequences, around 30% recorded once. This entry is derived from a study of T cell repertoires in cytomegalovirus infection. The specimen comprised cultured CD8+ T cells from PBMCs, sampled from culture after CMV antigen stimulation. The sequence was obtained from a human donor in good health (CMV status not recorded). Some clones in this sample may be carry-over from other donors' samples.

Here the CDR3 DNA reads TGTGCCAGCAGCTTAACGGAGGGGCTAGCGGGGGCCTCGCGGCGGACAGATACGCAGTATTTT. Translating it yields CASSLTEGLAGASRRTDTQYF. This sequence joins TRBV7-3 and TRBJ2-3; 10 positions match TRBD2. The germline V gene has CDR1 SGHTA and CDR2 FQGTGA. After removal of 0 bases from V and 3 bases from J, the junction contained 18 bases not matched to a gene. The CDR3 spans 21 residues. The entire variable domain, with the rest obtained from reference TRBV7-3 and TRBJ2-3, is as follows: GAGVSQTPSNKVTEKGKYVELRCDPISGHTALYWYRQSLGQGPEFLIYFQGTGAADDSGLPNDRFFAVRPEGSVSTLKIQRTERGDSAVYLCASSLTEGLAGASRRTDTQYFGPGTRLTVL.